A single sample gave rise to the 14 T cell receptor beta chains below, sequenced in a study of CD8+ T cells in alopecia areata. RNA extraction was followed by reverse transcription into cDNA, which acted as the sequencing template. Libraries were prepared by immunoSEQ multiplex PCR; TCRdb keeps only in-frame clonotypes and omits some of them. The sample consists of over 150,000 clones, 63% of them appearing once. The sample in question was CD4+ T cells sorted from blood, obtained at week 0. These TCRs come from a human donor with alopecia areata.

The chain is built from TRBV10-3 and TRBJ2-3, with 7 bases lining up with TRBD2. This CDR3 has 15 residues. V was pared by 4 bases and J by 3 bases, with 7 bases of the junction left unmatched. CDR1 and CDR2 from the germline V gene are ENHRY and SYGVKD. Here the CDR3 reads CAISVMGGMTDTQYF. The CDR3 bases are TGTGCCATCAGTGTTATGGGAGGGATGACAGATACGCAGTATTTT.

This clone was counted a few times. The chain uses TRBV7-2 and TRBJ2-3; D remains ambiguous. In germline, CDR1 is SGHTA, CDR2 FQGNSA. The CDR3 totals 13 residues. Trimming left V 5 bases short and J 6 bases short, with 12 bases between. CDR3 sequence: CASSPPKGDTQYF. The CDR3 bases are TGTGCCAGCAGCCCCCCTAAGGGTGATACGCAGTATTTT.

This clone was recorded once. The chain combines TRBV28 with TRBJ2-1, with D perhaps TRBD1 or TRBD2 (5 bases each). The CDR3 contains 14 residues. The V end lost 2 bases, the J end lost 8 bases, and 13 bases lay between the germline ends. From germline, CDR1 is MDHEN and CDR2 SYDVKM. Here the CDR3 DNA reads TGTGCCAGCAGTTTACATCAGGGTAGCGATGAGCAGTTCTTC. Amino acid sequence: CASSLHQGSDEQFF.

With respect to this clone: The same CDR3 can be traced to other DNA sequences in this sample. Here the CDR3 reads CAWSSNYGYTF. DNA of the CDR3: TGTGCCTGGAGTTCCAACTATGGCTACACCTTC. This chain uses TRBV30 with TRBJ1-2; D is undetermined. The germline CDR1 and CDR2 sequences are GTSNPN and SVGIG (reference sequence). Trimming took 2 bases from V and 2 from J, leaving 3 bases between them. This CDR3 is 11 amino acids long.

V gene TRBV11-3 combines with J gene TRBJ2-3, with TRBD2 matching 12 bases. The CDR3 contains 16 residues. Germline V gives CDR1 SGHNT, CDR2 YENEEA. Trimming at V came to 5 bases and at J to 8 bases, leaving 11 bases not matched to a gene. As DNA, the CDR3 is TGTGCCAGCAGCGAAAGACTAGCGGGGGCCCCGGGTACGCAGTATTTT. Residues: CASSERLAGAPGTQYF.

The rearrangement joins TRBV11-2 to TRBJ2-3; 8 bases align to TRBD2. The CDR3 is made up of 13 amino acids. The germline gives CDR1 SGHAT, CDR2 FQNNGV. The J segment lost 5 bases and the V segment lost 3 bases, leaving 1 base of the junction unmatched. CDR3 amino acids: CASSFTSGDTQYF. As DNA, the CDR3 is TGTGCCAGCAGCTTCACTAGCGGAGATACGCAGTATTTT.

In nucleotides, the CDR3 is TGTGCCAGCAGCCGGCCAGGTCCTGATGAAAAACTGTTTTTT. As protein: CASSRPGPDEKLFF. V and J are TRBV27 and TRBJ1-4; D is uncertain. Looked up from germline, CDR1 is MNHEY and CDR2 is SMNVEV (reference sequence). Trimming removed 6 bases at V and 6 bases at J, with 14 bases between. The CDR3 length is 14 residues.

The V gene is TRBV29-1, the J gene TRBJ1-2; tentatively, D is TRBD1 (5 bases). The germline V and J ends were trimmed by 7 bases and 11 bases, with 17 bases remaining between them. CDR1 and CDR2 (germline): SQVTM, ANQGSEA. This CDR3 contains 11 residues. The CDR3 DNA reads TGCAGCGCCAGGGTTAATATTGTGTACACCTTC. It encodes CSARVNIVYTF.

This clone occurred a few times. This chain joins TRBV29-1 and TRBJ2-1; the match to TRBD2 covers 12 bases. CDR1 and CDR2 from the germline V gene are SQVTM and ANQGSEA. The CDR3 is 13 residues long. V shed 4 bases and J 8 bases; nucleotides not matched to a gene: 3. Here the CDR3 reads CSVASGGGDEQFF. CDR3 DNA: TGCAGCGTTGCTAGCGGGGGGGGCGATGAGCAGTTCTTC.

The chain is built from TRBV29-1 and TRBJ2-2; 9 positions agree with TRBD1. Looked up from germline, CDR1 is SQVTM and CDR2 is ANQGSEA. CDR3 length: 13 amino acids. V lost 6 bases, J lost 6 bases, and 5 bases stayed unmatched. As DNA, the CDR3 is TGCAGCGTGGACAGGGGTTCATCCGGGGAGCTGTTTTTT. Its protein is CSVDRGSSGELFF.

This chain joins TRBV30 and TRBJ1-2; the D is unclear. The CDR3 is 14 amino acids. Germline lookup yields CDR1 GTSNPN and CDR2 SVGIG (reference sequence). V lost 2 bases to trimming and J lost 5 bases, with 15 bases between them. CDR3: CAWSPILGGYGYTF. CDR3 bases: TGTGCCTGGAGTCCGATACTGGGAGGGTATGGCTACACCTTC.

The chain combines TRBV11-2 with TRBJ1-3; 8 nucleotides match TRBD1. The CDR3 spans 15 residues. Germline V CDR1 and CDR2: SGHAT, FQNNGV. V shed 5 bases, J shed 4 bases, and the junction held 7 bases outside the gene matches. CDR3 amino acids: CASSPGQGPGNTIYF. The CDR3 nucleotides read TGTGCCAGCAGCCCCGGACAGGGTCCAGGAAACACCATATATTTT.

The chain couples TRBV20-1 to TRBJ1-1, with D uncertain. The CDR3 is 11 amino acids. Trimming pared 7 bases from V and 12 bases from J, leaving 18 bases between. Germline loops: CDR1 DFQATT, CDR2 SNEGSKA (reference sequence). The CDR3 is CSVPQRTESFF. In nucleotides, the CDR3 is TGCAGTGTCCCCCAAAGGACGGAGTCTTTCTTT.

The chain couples TRBV27 to TRBJ1-5, with no clear D. V lost 2 bases, J lost 5 bases, and 7 bases lay in between. Germline lookup yields CDR1 MNHEY and CDR2 SMNVEV (reference sequence). This CDR3 comprises 13 residues. The CDR3 DNA reads TGTGCCAGCAGTTTAGGAGTTGATCAGCCCCAGCATTTT. Its protein product is CASSLGVDQPQHF.